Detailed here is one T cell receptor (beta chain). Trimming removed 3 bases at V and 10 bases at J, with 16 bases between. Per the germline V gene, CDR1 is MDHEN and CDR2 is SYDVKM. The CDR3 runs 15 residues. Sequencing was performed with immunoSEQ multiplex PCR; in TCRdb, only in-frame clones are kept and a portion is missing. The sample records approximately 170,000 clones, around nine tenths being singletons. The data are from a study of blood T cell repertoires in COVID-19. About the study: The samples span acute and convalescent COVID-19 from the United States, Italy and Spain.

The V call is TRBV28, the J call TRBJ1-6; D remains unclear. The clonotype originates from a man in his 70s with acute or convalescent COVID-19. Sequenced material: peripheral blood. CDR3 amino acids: CASSFFVEGNSPLHF. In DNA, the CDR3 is TGTGCCAGCAGTTTCTTCGTTGAGGGAAACTCACCCCTCCACTTT.